These 8 T cell receptor beta chains were sequenced from one sample in a study of blood T cell repertoires in COVID-19. Profiled with immunoSEQ multiplex PCR; TCRdb holds only in-frame clones, not every one. The table has approximately 100,000 clones, approximately 83% seen once; the top ten hold about 6.3%. The sample was peripheral blood. These receptors all stem from a man in his 60s with acute or convalescent COVID-19.

The chain combines TRBV5-1 with TRBJ1-1; TRBD1 is a possible D gene (6 bases). The CDR3 length is 13 residues. V was trimmed by 6 bases and J by 11 bases, leaving 20 bases between them. CDR1 and CDR2 (germline): SGHRS, YFSETQ. CDR3 sequence: CASMGSRQEVAFF. In DNA, the CDR3 is TGCGCCAGCATGGGCTCCCGACAGGAGGTGGCTTTCTTT.

The chain is built from TRBV25-1 and TRBJ1-2, with a tentative D call TRBD1 (5 bases). The CDR3 runs to 13 residues. Between the trimmed V and J ends, which lost 6 bases and 6 bases, there was a span of 14 bases. Germline values: CDR1 MGHDK, CDR2 SYGVNS. CDR3 sequence: CASSAAGYNGYTF. CDR3 DNA sequence: TGTGCCAGCAGCGCGGCAGGGTATAATGGCTACACCTTC.

The J gene is TRBJ2-1, the V gene TRBV18, with 7 nucleotides matching TRBD1. This CDR3 has 16 residues. Germline CDR1 is KGHSH and CDR2 is LQKENI. Trimming removed 0 bases from V and 2 bases from J; junction bases left unmatched: 4. CDR3 in amino acids: CASSPPQGVTYNEQFF. CDR3 DNA: TGTGCCAGCTCACCACCTCAGGGGGTGACCTACAATGAGCAGTTCTTC.

The genes are TRBV18 and TRBJ2-5; D remains ambiguous. The CDR3 runs to 15 residues. Trimming took 4 bases from V and 2 from J, leaving 14 bases between them. Germline V lookup: CDR1 KGHSH, CDR2 LQKENI. Here the CDR3 DNA reads TGTGCCAGCTCACAAACTCACGCAAATCAAGAGACCCAGTACTTC. It is translated as CASSQTHANQETQYF.

This sequence joins TRBV7-2 and TRBJ2-5, with 9 bases fitting TRBD1. Germline V gene data show CDR1 as SGHTA and CDR2 as FQGNSA. Germline trimming cut 4 bases from V and 7 bases from J; bases unmatched to any gene: 7. CDR3 size: 14 residues. CDR3 coding DNA: TGTGCCAGCAGCTCGGACAGGGGAGGGGCGACCCAGTACTTC. It codes for CASSSDRGGATQYF.

V gene TRBV19 combines with J gene TRBJ1-5; 7 nucleotides agree with TRBD1. The CDR3 is made up of 15 amino acids. J gave up 7 bases and V 1 base, and 7 bases lay outside the gene matches. CDR1 is LNHDA and CDR2 is SQIVND in the germline V gene (reference sequence). The CDR3 region has the DNA TGTGCCAGTAGTATAGTCTCAGGGGGATTCCAGCCCCAGCATTTT. Translating gives CASSIVSGGFQPQHF.

CDR3 bases: TGTGCCAGCAGAGCTACAGGGGATCAGCCCCAGCATTTT. Encoded protein: CASRATGDQPQHF. V is TRBV6-6 and J is TRBJ1-5; 7 bases line up with TRBD1. CDR1 and CDR2 (germline): MNHNY, SVGAGI (reference sequence). This CDR3 is 13 amino acids long. The J segment lost 5 bases and the V segment lost 6 bases, leaving 4 bases of the junction unmatched.

The V call is TRBV4-1, the J call TRBJ1-2; 9 bases are shared with TRBD1. J gave up 7 bases and V 0 bases, and 0 bases lay outside the gene matches. CDR1 is MGHRA, CDR2 YSYEKL, per germline. The CDR3 has 13 residues. As DNA, the CDR3 is TGCGCCAGCAGCCAAGAGGACAGGGGTGGCTACACCTTC. Translating it yields CASSQEDRGGYTF.